This T cell receptor beta chain was observed in a study of CD8 T cells in Susac syndrome. Germline assignment: CDR1 SGHVS and CDR2 FQNEAQ. Trimming cost V 5 bases and J 0 bases, with 11 bases left between them. CDR3 size: 14 residues. Reverse transcription used about 0.45 to 1 ug RNA and random hexamers. Amplification of TCR beta CDR3 spanned 54 Vbeta and 13 Jbeta via immunoSEQ multiplex PCR. MiXCR was run by TCRdb on the immunoSEQ multiplex PCR reads, yielding one entry per CDR3 protein. Of over 300,000 distinct CDR3 sequences in the sample, 92% were seen once. This receptor was obtained from a human donor with multiple sclerosis. The sequenced sample consisted of CD4+ T cells from PBMCs. J is TRBJ2-7 and V is TRBV7-8, with D unclear. CDR3: CASSNGYSSYEQYF. The CDR3 DNA reads as TGTGCCAGCAGCAACGGGTACTCCTCCTACGAGCAGTACTTC.